Each of the 18 T cell receptor beta chains below was sequenced from the same sample in a study of blood T cells in healthy people across ages. A second PCR of about 7 to 12 cycles used a sample-barcoded 5' primer and a J-beta primer mix. TCRdb recomputed calls from the 5' RACE reads with MiXCR, one row per CDR3 protein. Here the sample spans around 780,000 distinct CDR3 sequences, 20% to 30% being singletons. The data were also submitted as part of a second study, on T cells of mothers and their children.

Sequenced material: blood. The receptor source for this set is a boy aged 5-17 years in good health.

This clonotype showed up just a few times. This rearrangement joins TRBV20-1 to TRBJ2-3; D not certain. V lost 2 bases to trimming and J lost 2 bases, with 14 bases between them. This CDR3 spans 15 amino acids. The V gene's germline CDR1 is DFQATT and CDR2 SNEGSKA (reference sequence). The CDR3 nucleotides read TGCAGTGCTAGAACACCTGGCCGCTTCACAGATACGCAGTATTTT. Translation gives CSARTPGRFTDTQYF.

This clonotype was observed many times. The rearrangement joins TRBV12-3 or TRBV12-4 to TRBJ1-2; D is unclear. The CDR3 consists of 14 residues. Trimming took off 1 base at V and 8 bases at J, with 14 bases between the two ends. CDR3 sequence: CASSLDGGLKGYTF. CDR3 bases: TGTGCCAGCAGTTTAGATGGCGGTCTTAAGGGCTACACCTTC.

A word on this clonotype: Its ends do not fully match the called genes, so a read error is possible. The J gene is TRBJ2-7, the V gene TRBV2; possibly TRBD2 for D (5 bases). The length of the CDR3 is 12 residues. Germline CDR1 reads SNHLY; CDR2 reads FYNNEI. CDR3 loop: CASGGLPYERYF. The CDR3 nucleotides read TGTGCCAGCGGAGGCTTGCCCTACGAGCGGTACTTC.

This clonotype has more than one count but fewer than ten. The genes are TRBV5-1 and TRBJ1-3; D might be TRBD1 (5 bases). Germline V gene sequence: CDR1 SGHRS, CDR2 YFSETQ. The CDR3 has 16 amino acids. Trimming took off 4 bases at V and 0 bases at J, with 14 bases between the two ends. This CDR3 is CASSPRDGYSGNTIYF. CDR3 DNA: TGCGCCAGCAGCCCGAGGGACGGGTACTCTGGAAACACCATATATTTT. Looking up the rest from reference TRBV5-1 and TRBJ1-3 gives the full variable domain: KAGVTQTPRYLIKTRGQQVTLSCSPISGHRSVSWYQQTPGQGLQFLFEYFSETQRNKGNFPGRFSGRQFSNSRSEMNVSTLELGDSALYLCASSPRDGYSGNTIYFGEGSWLTVV.

This clonotype has more than one count but fewer than ten. The chain has TRBV14 and TRBJ1-2, with a tentative D call TRBD1 (6 bases). Germline assignment: CDR1 SGHDN and CDR2 FVKESK. V was trimmed by 1 base and J by 5 bases, leaving 11 bases between them. The CDR3 runs to 14 residues. The CDR3 loop is CASSQGGGLYGYTF. DNA for the CDR3: TGTGCCAGCAGCCAAGGAGGGGGACTTTATGGCTACACCTTC.

As for this clonotype: The germline gene is not matched at one end of the junction; a read error may be the cause. The V gene is TRBV6-5, the J gene TRBJ2-5; D not certain. The DNA end is more similar to TRBJ2-1, so the J call may be wrong. This CDR3 spans 11 amino acids. Germline V lookup: CDR1 MNHEY, CDR2 SVGAGI. CDR3 in DNA: TGTGACAGCAGACGAAACGATGAGCAGTTCTTC. Protein product: CDSRRNDEQFF.

This clonotype has a handful of counts. This rearrangement joins TRBV7-9 to TRBJ2-1; D gene unclear. CDR1 SEHNR and CDR2 FQNEAQ come from the germline V gene (reference sequence). The ends were cut back, 5 bases at V and 0 bases at J, with 14 bases in the middle. The length of the CDR3 is 16 residues. In nucleotides, the CDR3 is TGTGCCAGCAGCCTCTCCACTGAGAGCTCCTACAATGAGCAGTTCTTC. Translated, it gives CASSLSTESSYNEQFF.

The CDR3 nucleotides read TGCGCCAGCAGCCAAGGGTACAGCTCCTACGAGCAGTACTTC. Translation: CASSQGYSSYEQYF. The rearrangement links TRBV4-1 to TRBJ2-7; D is unresolved. The V gene lost 1 base and the J gene lost 0 bases, with 7 bases spanning the gap. From germline, CDR1 is MGHRA and CDR2 YSYEKL. The CDR3 spans 14 residues.

This clonotype was observed a handful of times. V is TRBV20-1 and J is TRBJ2-2, with 7 nucleotides matching TRBD1. After removal of 0 bases from V and 1 base from J, the junction contained 8 bases not matched to a gene. The CDR3 totals 17 residues. Germline V CDR1 and CDR2: DFQATT, SNEGSKA (reference sequence). The CDR3 loop reads CSARDSRTGQNTGELFF. CDR3 bases: TGCAGTGCTAGAGATAGTAGGACAGGTCAGAACACCGGGGAGCTGTTTTTT.

This clonotype occurred a few times. The gene calls are TRBV3-1 and TRBJ2-7; a possible D gene is TRBD2 (5 bases). The CDR3 has 14 amino acids. V was clipped by 6 bases and J by 2 bases, with 14 bases between them. Germline CDR1 and CDR2: LGHDT and YNNKEL (reference sequence). The CDR3 DNA is TGTGCCAGCAGAAAAGGACTGACGACCTACGAGCAGTACTTC. As protein: CASRKGLTTYEQYF.

This chain connects TRBV12-3 or TRBV12-4 to TRBJ2-4, with D tentatively TRBD2 (5 bases). The CDR3 is 17 residues long. V was shortened by 6 bases and J by 8 bases, with 26 bases between the two germline ends. The CDR3 bases are TGTGCCAGCAGCCACCGACCGACCCTGGGGAGAAAATACATTCAGTACTTC. Its translation: CASSHRPTLGRKYIQYF.

This clonotype was detected a few times. This chain links TRBV7-2 with TRBJ2-3; D remains ambiguous. The CDR3 is 18 residues long. Trimming removed 6 bases at V and 0 bases at J, with 22 bases between. Germline V lookup: CDR1 SGHTA, CDR2 FQGNSA. CDR3 sequence reads: CASSSGPARPPSTDTQYF. CDR3 DNA: TGTGCCAGCAGTTCCGGGCCGGCGCGACCACCTAGCACAGATACGCAGTATTTT.

This clonotype was detected a few times. The rearrangement joins TRBV7-2 to TRBJ1-1; D is perhaps TRBD1 (6 bases). Trimming removed 2 bases from V and 5 bases from J, with 12 bases in between. CDR1 and CDR2 from the germline V gene are SGHTA and FQGNSA. The CDR3 covers 14 residues. In nucleotides, the CDR3 is TGTGCCAGCAGCTTACGGGGGGCCCCGACTGAAGCTTTCTTT. Its translation is CASSLRGAPTEAFF.

The chain couples TRBV5-6 to TRBJ1-2; D is perhaps TRBD1 (6 bases). Germline V gene sequence: CDR1 SGHDT, CDR2 YYEEEE. The CDR3 contains 15 residues. V lost 2 bases to trimming and J lost 2 bases, with 13 bases between them. The CDR3 region has the DNA TGTGCCAGCAGCTTCGACAGGAATCGGAACTATGGCTACACCTTC. The encoded protein is CASSFDRNRNYGYTF.

This clonotype was recorded a few times. V gene TRBV28 combines with J gene TRBJ1-1; D remains unclear. Germline V gene lookup returns CDR1 MDHEN and CDR2 SYDVKM. This CDR3 spans 14 amino acids. V was trimmed by 5 bases and J by 1 base, leaving 11 bases between them. Here the CDR3 DNA reads TGTGCCAGCAGTCCGTATCGGGGGAACACTGAAGCTTTCTTT. Protein product: CASSPYRGNTEAFF.

This clonotype has more than one count but fewer than ten. The chain has TRBV6-2 or TRBV6-3 and TRBJ2-2, with 7 bases identical to TRBD2. J gave up 0 bases and V 3 bases, and 7 bases lay outside the gene matches. Germline CDR1 is MNHEY and CDR2 is SVGEGT. The CDR3 is made up of 17 amino acids. The CDR3, as DNA: TGTGCCAGCAGTTATCCCTTAGGGACTACGAACACCGGGGAGCTGTTTTTT. Amino acids: CASSYPLGTTNTGELFF.

This clonotype has a handful of counts. J is TRBJ2-2 and V is TRBV11-2, with 7 bases identical to TRBD1. The germline V gene encodes CDR1 SGHAT and CDR2 FQNNGV. V lost 5 bases and J lost 8; bases outside the gene matches: 5. The CDR3 spans 13 residues. This CDR3 reads CASSPDRRGELFF. DNA for the CDR3: TGTGCCAGCAGCCCGGACAGGAGAGGGGAGCTGTTTTTT.

This clonotype was detected a few times. One junction end does not reproduce the germline sequence, and a read error may be involved. This chain connects TRBV6-1 to TRBJ1-4; TRBD1 agrees at 7 bases. The CDR3 is made up of 16 amino acids. From germline, CDR1 is MNHNS and CDR2 SASEGT. The CDR3 DNA reads as TGTGCCAGCAGTCCCTTCAACCCTGACAGGGATAAGCCCAGGGTTTTT. Translation gives CASSPFNPDRDKPRVF.